The clone carrying this T cell receptor beta chain was seen repeatedly, ten times or more. Its antigen remains unknown. This CDR3 has 15 residues. Trimming shortened V by 6 bases and J by 5 bases, and 17 bases separated the two germline ends. CDR1 is SGHRS and CDR2 is YFSETQ in the germline V gene. Time point specified: patch test 1, 2 weeks after DPC sensitization. Treatment: therapeutic diphenylcyclopropenone sensitization with weekly scalp DPC. Total RNA came from unfractionated whole blood. The data stem from a study of human T cells and chemical hapten exposure. Study-wide results and limits: Because they had alopecia, donors may respond immunologically unlike healthy people.

TCRdb ran MiXCR on the RACE reads and lists one entry per CDR3 protein. This repertoire shows some 400,000 distinct CDR3 sequences, roughly 5% found once; its top ten account for under 3%. Sequenced here: whole blood, sampled in connection with sensitization to the hapten diphenylcyclopropenone (DPC). This clonotype originated in a woman aged 50 to 65 with alopecia areata. Some clones in this sample may be carry-over from other donors' samples. This sequence joins TRBV5-1 and TRBJ1-4; D is possibly TRBD1 (6 bases). CDR3 sequence reads: CASTVAGQQNEKLFF. In DNA form, the CDR3 reads TGCGCCAGCACGGTCGCGGGACAACAAAATGAAAAACTGTTTTTT. Based on the CDR3 plus reference TRBV5-1 and TRBJ1-4, the full variable domain is KAGVTQTPRYLIKTRGQQVTLSCSPISGHRSVSWYQQTPGQGLQFLFEYFSETQRNKGNFPGRFSGRQFSNSRSEMNVSTLELGDSALYLCASTVAGQQNEKLFFGSGTQLSVL.